The 20 T cell receptor beta chains given below trace back to one sample, sequenced in a study of blood T cell repertoires in COVID-19. Sequencing used immunoSEQ multiplex PCR; TCRdb keeps in-frame clones, though not all of them. This table has 350,000 to 400,000 clones, approximately 91% appearing once. Sequences were obtained from PBMCs or T cells enriched from blood (not recorded which). All receptors derive from a woman aged 40-49 years who had been exposed to COVID-19.

The gene calls are TRBV27 and TRBJ1-1; 11 bases agree with TRBD1. V shed 7 bases and J 7 bases; nucleotides not matched to a gene: 11. The CDR3 has 15 amino acids. Germline V gives CDR1 MNHEY, CDR2 SMNVEV (reference sequence). This CDR3 reads CASKSDRGLKSEAFF. The CDR3 region has the DNA TGTGCCAGCAAGTCGGACAGGGGGCTAAAAAGTGAAGCTTTCTTT.

The J gene is TRBJ2-7, the V gene TRBV7-8, with a possible D match to TRBD2 (6 bases). Germline V lookup: CDR1 SGHVS, CDR2 FQNEAQ. CDR3 size: 12 residues. Trimming took off 2 bases at V and 6 bases at J, with 8 bases between the two ends. The CDR3 DNA follows: TGTGCCAGCAGCTTACGGGGACTCGAGCAGTACTTC. Translating gives CASSLRGLEQYF.

This sequence joins TRBV27 and TRBJ2-2; 7 bases are a match to TRBD1. CDR3 length equals 14 residues. Germline CDR1 MNHEY, CDR2 SMNVEV (reference sequence). Trimming took 10 bases from V and 5 from J; bases not matched to a gene: 10. The CDR3 is CANLGDSPTGELFF. The DNA for the CDR3 is TGTGCCAACCTTGGGGACAGTCCAACCGGGGAGCTGTTTTTT.

The J gene is TRBJ1-3, the V gene TRBV18; tentative D call: TRBD1 (6 bases). CDR1 and CDR2 from the germline V gene are KGHSH and LQKENI. The CDR3 loop spans 14 amino acids. V dropped 3 bases and J dropped 6 bases, with 12 bases sitting between them. The CDR3 is CASSPQGSKNTIYF. CDR3 sequence (DNA): TGTGCCAGCTCACCCCAGGGGTCAAAAAACACCATATATTTT. Combining the CDR3 with reference TRBV18 and TRBJ1-3 gives the whole variable domain NAGVMQNPRHLVRRRGQEARLRCSPMKGHSHVYWYRQLPEEGLKFMVYLQKENIIDESGMPKERFSAEFPKEGPSILRIQQVVRGDSAAYFCASSPQGSKNTIYFGEGSWLTVV.

The chain is built from TRBV6-1 and TRBJ2-2; D ambiguous. CDR1 is MNHNS and CDR2 is SASEGT in the germline V gene. The length of the CDR3 is 17 residues. With 0 bases removed from V and 0 bases from J, the gap between germline ends came to 11 bases. The CDR3 sequence: CASSEALLTSNTGELFF. In DNA, the CDR3 is TGTGCCAGCAGTGAAGCGCTTCTTACATCGAACACCGGGGAGCTGTTTTTT.

Written as DNA, the CDR3 is TGTGCCAGCAGCGCCGGGACTAGCGGGAGGGAGACCCAGTACTTC. It specifies CASSAGTSGRETQYF. V gene TRBV9 combines with J gene TRBJ2-5, with 15 bases lining up with TRBD2. J was trimmed by 5 bases and V by 3 bases; bases with no gene match: 2. The CDR3 length is 15 residues. The germline CDR1 and CDR2 sequences are SGDLS and YYNGEE.

This chain joins TRBV5-4 and TRBJ1-4, with 10 positions matching TRBD1. The ends lost 4 bases at V and 8 bases at J; junction bases unmatched: 17. This CDR3 contains 18 residues. Per germline, CDR1 SGHNT and CDR2 YYREEE (reference sequence). This chain's CDR3 is CASSQKGTGALSIEKLFF. The CDR3 DNA reads TGTGCCAGCAGCCAAAAAGGGACAGGGGCTCTTAGTATCGAAAAACTGTTTTTT.

The rearrangement uses TRBV18 and TRBJ2-5; 12 bases match TRBD1. CDR1 and CDR2 from the germline V gene are KGHSH and LQKENI. CDR3 length equals 15 residues. The J segment lost 7 bases and the V segment lost 3 bases, leaving 6 bases of the junction unmatched. The CDR3 nucleotides are TGTGCCAGCTCACCCCCGGGACAGGGGGCCGGGACCCAGTACTTC. Encoded protein: CASSPPGQGAGTQYF.

This sequence joins TRBV25-1 and TRBJ2-1, with 11 nucleotides matching TRBD2. From germline, CDR1 is MGHDK and CDR2 SYGVNS. This CDR3 spans 16 amino acids. After removal of 4 bases from V and 6 bases from J, the junction contained 8 bases not matched to a gene. In DNA form, the CDR3 reads TGTGCCAGCAGTGTAAATCCTGGACTAGCGGGCAATGAGCAGTTCTTC. Amino acid sequence: CASSVNPGLAGNEQFF.

V usage is TRBV4-1 and J usage is TRBJ1-4, with 9 positions matching TRBD1. Trimming took 0 bases from V and 2 from J; bases not matched to a gene: 7. CDR1 and CDR2 (germline): MGHRA, YSYEKL. This CDR3 has 18 amino acids. CDR3 in amino acids: CASSQDRGTGWTNEKLFF. CDR3 nucleotides: TGCGCCAGCAGCCAAGATCGGGGGACAGGGTGGACTAATGAAAAACTGTTTTTT.

The chain carries TRBV2 and TRBJ1-2, with 7 bases that match TRBD1. V dropped 6 bases and J dropped 3; count of bases not matched to a gene: 4. Germline V CDR1 and CDR2: SNHLY, FYNNEI. The CDR3 is made up of 13 amino acids. In DNA form, the CDR3 reads TGTGCCAGCAGAATTGACAGGGACTATGGCTACACCTTC. As protein: CASRIDRDYGYTF.

This chain connects TRBV7-9 to TRBJ2-3; TRBD1 might be the D (6 bases). This CDR3 region has 14 residues. The V and J ends lost 5 bases and 6 bases respectively, with 15 bases between them. CDR1 SEHNR and CDR2 FQNEAQ come from the germline V gene (reference sequence). The CDR3 region is CASSPSQGRDTQYF. The CDR3 nucleotides read TGTGCCAGCAGCCCCTCCCAGGGGCGGGATACGCAGTATTTT.

The chain carries TRBV19 and TRBJ2-5, with 9 positions matching TRBD2. V was clipped by 3 bases and J by 5 bases; unmatched bases: 13. The CDR3 is 17 amino acids. The V gene's germline CDR1 is LNHDA and CDR2 SQIVND (reference sequence). CDR3 nucleotide sequence: TGTGCCAGTAGTATGGGCCAGCGGGGGGTATTTAGGGAGACCCAGTACTTC. Amino acid sequence: CASSMGQRGVFRETQYF. The complete variable domain, with remaining parts taken from reference TRBV19 and TRBJ2-5, reads DGGITQSPKYLFRKEGQNVTLSCEQNLNHDAMYWYRQDPGQGLRLIYYSQIVNDFQKGDIAEGYSVSREKKESFPLTVTSAQKNPTAFYLCASSMGQRGVFRETQYFGPGTRLLVL.

The chain recombines TRBV5-1 with TRBJ1-1; the match to TRBD1 covers 8 bases. V was clipped by 3 bases and J by 9 bases; unmatched bases: 4. Germline lookup yields CDR1 SGHRS and CDR2 YFSETQ. The CDR3 consists of 12 residues. CDR3 sequence reads: CASSSGQGQAFF. Here the CDR3 DNA reads TGCGCCAGCAGCTCCGGACAGGGACAAGCTTTCTTT.

This clone was detected once. J is TRBJ1-5 and V is TRBV4-1; D is possibly TRBD1 (5 bases). This CDR3 spans 17 amino acids. CDR1 is MGHRA, CDR2 YSYEKL, per germline. V dropped 6 bases and J dropped 2 bases, with 20 bases sitting between them. The DNA of the CDR3 is TGCGCCAGCAGGGATGACACTAGGGGCGGGGGCAATCAGCCCCAGCATTTT. It encodes CASRDDTRGGGNQPQHF.

CDR3 DNA: TGTGCCAGCTCACGGGTACAGGGGGCGCTCGGGGATACGCAGTATTTT. Amino acids: CASSRVQGALGDTQYF. J is TRBJ2-3 and V is TRBV18; TRBD1 matches at 9 bases. The CDR3 has 16 amino acids. J was trimmed by 6 bases and V by 4 bases; bases with no gene match: 11. Germline loops: CDR1 KGHSH, CDR2 LQKENI. The whole variable domain, filled in from reference TRBV18 and TRBJ2-3, reads NAGVMQNPRHLVRRRGQEARLRCSPMKGHSHVYWYRQLPEEGLKFMVYLQKENIIDESGMPKERFSAEFPKEGPSILRIQQVVRGDSAAYFCASSRVQGALGDTQYFGPGTRLTVL.

This clone was observed once. The chain employs TRBV11-3 and TRBJ1-2; D remains unclear. This CDR3 spans 15 amino acids. Germline-derived CDR1 and CDR2 are SGHNT and YENEEA. V was pared by 1 base and J by 1 base, with 10 bases between. Written as DNA, the CDR3 is TGTGCCAGCAGCTTAGGACGTGGCGGTAACTATGGCTACACCTTC. Its protein product is CASSLGRGGNYGYTF. Combining the CDR3 with reference TRBV11-3 and TRBJ1-2 gives the whole variable domain EAGVVQSPRYKIIEKKQPVAFWCNPISGHNTLYWYLQNLGQGPELLIRYENEEAVDDSQLPKDRFSAERLKGVDSTLKIQPAELGDSAVYLCASSLGRGGNYGYTFGSGTRLTVV.

This clone has just a few counts. V gene TRBV12-3 or TRBV12-4 combines with J gene TRBJ1-2; TRBD1 aligns across 7 bases. The V and J ends lost 8 bases and 5 bases, in that order; junction bases with no gene match: 8. This CDR3 has 13 residues. The CDR3, as DNA: TGTGCCAGCCGACAGGGAGGAGGTTATGGCTACACCTTC. It translates to CASRQGGGYGYTF.

This chain joins TRBV7-9 and TRBJ2-1, with 12 bases identical to TRBD2. The CDR3 sequence is 15 residues long. The V and J ends lost 7 bases and 5 bases, in that order; junction bases with no gene match: 6. Germline values: CDR1 SEHNR, CDR2 FQNEAQ (reference sequence). This CDR3 reads CASTLAGGQDNEQFF. The DNA for the CDR3 is TGTGCCAGCACACTAGCGGGGGGCCAGGACAATGAGCAGTTCTTC.

The chain uses TRBV7-9 and TRBJ1-4; perhaps TRBD1 as D (5 bases). The germline gives CDR1 SEHNR, CDR2 FQNEAQ (reference sequence). The CDR3 has 14 amino acids. Trimming pared 0 bases from V and 8 bases from J, leaving 10 bases between. This CDR3 is CASSLAGDVEKLFF. Written as DNA, the CDR3 is TGTGCCAGCAGCTTAGCAGGGGATGTGGAAAAACTGTTTTTT.